This section outlines one T cell receptor (beta chain) sequence together with its context. The sample is drawn from a study of siplizumab effects on memory and regulatory T cells. Germline loops: CDR1 MNHEY, CDR2 SVGAGI. This CDR3 has 15 residues. Trimming took 3 bases from V and 4 from J, leaving 13 bases between them. Clones were read by immunoSEQ multiplex PCR, and TCRdb kept only the in-frame ones, dropping some. The table shows around 110,000 clones, with 94% occurring only once. The V call is TRBV6-5, the J call TRBJ2-1; perhaps TRBD2 as D (6 bases). The sample consisted of non-Treg CD4+ T cells sorted from blood. This TCR came from a human donor in good health. DNA of the CDR3: TGTGCCAGCAGTTATAGGCTAGCGCTATACAATGAGCAGTTCTTC. It encodes CASSYRLALYNEQFF.